This TCR beta chain is drawn from a study of T cell clonotyping in hematopoietic cell transplantation. CDR1 is ENHRY, CDR2 SYGVKD, per germline. The trim removed 10 bases at V and 5 bases at J, leaving 10 bases unmatched. There are 13 residues in the CDR3. Sequencing used immunoSEQ multiplex PCR; TCRdb keeps in-frame clones, though not all of them. The top ten clones hold approximately 0.94% of a sample with approximately 42,000 clones, around 95% of them seen once. Study outcomes and limitations: Recipient TCR diversity dropped after transplant; expanded clonotypes rose from day 30 to 180. Broader posttransplant TCR repertoire diversity was predicted by graft donor and pretransplant recipient Inverse Simpson Index values.

About this clone: Its target is unknown.

This sequence joins TRBV10-3 and TRBJ1-1; 7 bases agree with TRBD1. Sequences were obtained from peripheral blood mononuclear cells. The receptor comes from a man under 40 in good health. Some clones in this sample may be carry-over from other donors' samples. The CDR3 reads CATAGGGLTEAFF. CDR3 bases: TGTGCCACGGCGGGAGGGGGCCTTACTGAAGCTTTCTTT.